A selection of T cell receptor beta chains follows, all from one sample in a study of OX40 agonist ivuxolimab in advanced cancers. The protocol was immunoSEQ multiplex PCR, while the TCRdb copy is restricted to in-frame clones and leaves out a portion. Of over 95,000 clones listed, about four fifths were seen once; the top ten hold more than 1.2%. This sample comprised CD4+ or CD8+ T cells sorted from blood, obtained in a trial of the OX40 agonist ivuxolimab. The receptors originated from an adult with an advanced solid tumor such as melanoma, head and neck, liver or kidney cancer. Each CDR3 is given without its conserved first and last residue. Fields, in order: V gene, D gene, CDR3 length, CDR3 protein. D genes are given only for firm matches.

>TRBV18|.|13
ASSQGSGGGDEQF
>TRBV7-3|TRBD2|13
ASAGASGEEETQY
>TRBV28|.|13
ASSWGRGATGELF
>TRBV18|.|13
ASSPAGPAGTEAF
>TRBV6-5|.|10
ASRVRNQPQH
>TRBV21-1|.|10
ASSLRDETQY
>TRBV28|TRBD1|15
ASSLWSRDRGLLEQF
>TRBV2|.|13
ASSEAGLSTGELF
>TRBV9|TRBD2|12
ASSVTGRSETQY
>TRBV5-6|.|14
ASSLVHSGAKNIQY
>TRBV11-2|.|14
ASSPPTSFPHNEQF
>TRBV9|TRBD2|13
ASSGGAGATYEQY
>TRBV5-1|.|12
ASSLDGGLETQY
>TRBV29-1|.|9
SVAPHNEQF
>TRBV6-5|.|11
ASSPNVNSPLH
>TRBV7-3|TRBD2|11
ASSPPGGNEQF
>TRBV4-2|TRBD1|13
ASSQDRRDSYGYT
>TRBV5-3|.|12
ASSATAQGYEQY
>TRBV5-4|.|12
ASSFPGNWDGYT
>TRBV7-3|TRBD2|13
ASSLRGAGADTQY
>TRBV5-1|.|11
ASSTTAYNEQF
>TRBV11-2|.|12
ASSLKAALYGYT
>TRBV30|TRBD2|13
AWSVIAGVGETQY